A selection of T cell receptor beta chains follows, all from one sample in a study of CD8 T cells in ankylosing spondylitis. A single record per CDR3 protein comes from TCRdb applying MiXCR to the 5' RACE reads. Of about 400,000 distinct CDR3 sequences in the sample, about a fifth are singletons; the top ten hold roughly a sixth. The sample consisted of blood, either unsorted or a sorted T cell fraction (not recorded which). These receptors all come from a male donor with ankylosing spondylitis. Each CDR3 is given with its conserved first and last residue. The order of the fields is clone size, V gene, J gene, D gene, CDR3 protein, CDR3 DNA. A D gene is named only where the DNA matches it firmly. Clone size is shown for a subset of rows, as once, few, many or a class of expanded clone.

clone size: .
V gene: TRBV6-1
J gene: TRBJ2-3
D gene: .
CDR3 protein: CASSEIGTDTQYF
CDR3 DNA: TGTGCCAGCAGTGAGATAGGCACAGATACGCAGTATTTT

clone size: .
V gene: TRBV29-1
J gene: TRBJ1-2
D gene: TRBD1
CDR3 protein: CTRDSNNYGYTF
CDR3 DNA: TGCACTCGGGACAGCAACAACTATGGCTACACCTTC

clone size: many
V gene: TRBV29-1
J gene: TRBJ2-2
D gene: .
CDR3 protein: CSVVTAGNTGELFF
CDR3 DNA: TGCAGCGTTGTGACAGCGGGGAACACCGGGGAGCTGTTTTTT

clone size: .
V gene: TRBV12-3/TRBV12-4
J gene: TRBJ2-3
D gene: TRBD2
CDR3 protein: CASSPTGLAGGGGQYF
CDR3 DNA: TGTGCCAGCAGTCCGACCGGACTAGCGGGAGGAGGGGGGCAGTATTTT

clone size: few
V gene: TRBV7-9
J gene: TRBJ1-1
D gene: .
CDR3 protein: CAGGRERRGTEAFF
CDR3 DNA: TGTGCCGGCGGACGGGAGAGGAGAGGAACTGAAGCTTTCTTT

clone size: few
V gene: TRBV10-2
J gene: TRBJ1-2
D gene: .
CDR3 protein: CASSEEHGYTF
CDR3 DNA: TGCGCCAGCAGTGAGGAACATGGCTACACCTTC

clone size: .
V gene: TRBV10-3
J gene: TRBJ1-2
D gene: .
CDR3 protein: CAISAKTDGGYGYTF
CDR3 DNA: TGTGCCATCAGTGCTAAGACGGACGGGGGGTATGGCTACACCTTC

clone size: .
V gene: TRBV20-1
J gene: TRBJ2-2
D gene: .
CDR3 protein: CSASYGMDTGELFF
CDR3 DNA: TGCAGTGCTAGTTACGGGATGGACACCGGGGAGCTGTTTTTT

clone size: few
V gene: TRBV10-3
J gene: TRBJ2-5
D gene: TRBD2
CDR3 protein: CAISAGLAGGPRETQYF
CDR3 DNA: TGTGCCATCAGTGCGGGACTAGCGGGAGGGCCCAGAGAGACCCAGTACTTC

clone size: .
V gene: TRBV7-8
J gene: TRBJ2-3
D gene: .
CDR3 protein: CASSQNGGSTDTQYF
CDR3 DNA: TGTGCCAGCAGCCAAAACGGCGGCAGCACAGATACGCAGTATTTT

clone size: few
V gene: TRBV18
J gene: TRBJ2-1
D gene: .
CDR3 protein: CASSPRGGLTNNEQFF
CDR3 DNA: TGTGCCAGCTCACCTCGTGGCGGGCTGACTAACAATGAGCAGTTCTTC

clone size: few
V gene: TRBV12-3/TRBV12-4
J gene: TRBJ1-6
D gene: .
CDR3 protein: CASSLGPGDSPLHF
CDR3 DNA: TGTGCCAGCAGTCTTGGCCCCGGGGATTCACCCCTCCACTTT

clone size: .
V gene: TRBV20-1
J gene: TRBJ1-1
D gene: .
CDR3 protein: CSALGVLNVMNTEAFF
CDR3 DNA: TGCAGTGCTCTGGGGGTCTTGAACGTGATGAACACTGAAGCTTTCTTT

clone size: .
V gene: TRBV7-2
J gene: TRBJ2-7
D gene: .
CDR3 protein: CASSLDGRYEQYF
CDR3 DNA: TGTGCCAGCAGCTTAGATGGCAGGTACGAGCAGTACTTC

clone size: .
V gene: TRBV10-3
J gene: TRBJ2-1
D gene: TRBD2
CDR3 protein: CAINLGLAGVDEQFF
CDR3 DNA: TGTGCCATCAACCTGGGACTAGCGGGAGTCGATGAGCAGTTCTTC

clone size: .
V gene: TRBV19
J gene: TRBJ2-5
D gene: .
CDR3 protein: CASSIERGTGETQYF
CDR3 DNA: TGTGCCAGTAGTATAGAGAGAGGGACCGGAGAGACCCAGTACTTC

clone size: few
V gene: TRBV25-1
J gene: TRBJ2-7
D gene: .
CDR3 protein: CASSEYRETYEQYF
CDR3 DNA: TGTGCCAGCAGTGAATATAGAGAGACCTACGAGCAGTACTTC

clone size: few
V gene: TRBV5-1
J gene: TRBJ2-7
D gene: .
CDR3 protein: CASSYYEQYF
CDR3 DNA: TGCGCCAGCAGCTACTACGAGCAGTACTTC

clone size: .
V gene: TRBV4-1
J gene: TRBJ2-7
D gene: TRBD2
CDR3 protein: CASSQAGRAGGNEQYF
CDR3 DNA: TGCGCCAGCAGCCAAGCTGGGCGAGCGGGAGGGAACGAGCAGTACTTC

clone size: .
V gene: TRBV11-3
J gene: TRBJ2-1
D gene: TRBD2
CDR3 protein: CASSLDITSVVEQFF
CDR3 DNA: TGTGCCAGCAGCTTAGATATTACTAGCGTTGTTGAGCAGTTCTTC

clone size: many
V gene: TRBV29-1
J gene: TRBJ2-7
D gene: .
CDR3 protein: CSVFRATEQYF
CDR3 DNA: TGCAGCGTTTTTCGAGCTACTGAGCAGTACTTC

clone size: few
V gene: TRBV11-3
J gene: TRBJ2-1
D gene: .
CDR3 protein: CASSLRTYNEQFF
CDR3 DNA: TGTGCCAGCAGCTTAAGGACCTACAATGAGCAGTTCTTC

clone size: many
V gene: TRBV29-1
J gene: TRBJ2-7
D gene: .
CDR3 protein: CSVEWVNEQYF
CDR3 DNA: TGCAGCGTTGAATGGGTAAACGAGCAGTACTTC

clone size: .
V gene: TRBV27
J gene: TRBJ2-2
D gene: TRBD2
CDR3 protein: CATTLAGGGRTGELFF
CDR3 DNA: TGTGCCACGACCCTAGCGGGAGGAGGGAGAACCGGGGAGCTGTTTTTT

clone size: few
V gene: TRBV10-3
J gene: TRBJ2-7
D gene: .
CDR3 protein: CAISSGLSSSYEQYF
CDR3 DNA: TGTGCCATCAGTTCGGGACTTTCCAGCTCCTACGAGCAGTACTTC

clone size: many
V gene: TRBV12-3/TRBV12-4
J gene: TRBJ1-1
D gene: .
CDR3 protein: CASSQLTEAFF
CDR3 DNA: TGTGCCAGCAGCCAACTGACTGAAGCTTTCTTT

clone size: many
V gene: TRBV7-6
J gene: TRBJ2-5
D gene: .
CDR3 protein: CASSYFESETQYF
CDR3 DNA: TGTGCCAGCAGCTACTTTGAATCCGAGACCCAGTACTTC

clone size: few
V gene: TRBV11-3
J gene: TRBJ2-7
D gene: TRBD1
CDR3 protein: CASSLWTQGAIEQYF
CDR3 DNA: TGTGCCAGCAGCTTATGGACCCAGGGGGCGATCGAGCAGTACTTC

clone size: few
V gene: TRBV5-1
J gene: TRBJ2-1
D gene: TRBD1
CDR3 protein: CASRDRGYDEQFF
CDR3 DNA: TGCGCCAGCAGGGACAGGGGTTACGATGAGCAGTTCTTC

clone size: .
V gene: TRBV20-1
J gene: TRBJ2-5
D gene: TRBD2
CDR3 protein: CSAISGSKETQYF
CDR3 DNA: TGCAGTGCTATTAGCGGGAGTAAGGAGACCCAGTACTTC

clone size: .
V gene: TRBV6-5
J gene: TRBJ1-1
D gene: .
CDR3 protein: CASSYSMGSTEAFF
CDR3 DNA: TGTGCCAGCAGTTACTCGATGGGGTCCACTGAAGCTTTCTTT

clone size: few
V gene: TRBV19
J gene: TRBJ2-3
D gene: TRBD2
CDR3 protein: CASSPRTSGRLNTQYF
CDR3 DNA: TGTGCCAGTAGTCCCAGGACTAGCGGGAGACTAAATACGCAGTATTTT

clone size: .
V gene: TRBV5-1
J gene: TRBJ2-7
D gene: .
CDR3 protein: CASSLDQDPYEQYF
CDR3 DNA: TGCGCCAGCAGCTTGGACCAGGATCCCTACGAGCAGTACTTC

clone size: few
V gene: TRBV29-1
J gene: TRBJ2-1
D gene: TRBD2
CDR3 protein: CSVTRTSGSSYNEQFF
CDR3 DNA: TGCAGCGTGACAAGGACTAGCGGAAGCTCCTACAATGAGCAGTTCTTC

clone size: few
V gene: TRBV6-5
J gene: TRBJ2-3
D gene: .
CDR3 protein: CASSYNADTQYF
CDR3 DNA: TGTGCCAGCAGTTACAATGCAGATACGCAGTATTTT

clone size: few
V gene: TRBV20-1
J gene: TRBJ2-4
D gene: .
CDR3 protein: CSARDLLDIQYF
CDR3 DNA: TGCAGTGCTAGGGACCTTCTGGACATTCAGTACTTC

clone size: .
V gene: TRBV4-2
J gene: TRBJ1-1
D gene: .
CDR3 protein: CASSPMRATEAFF
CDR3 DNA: TGTGCCAGCAGCCCCATGAGGGCCACTGAAGCTTTCTTT

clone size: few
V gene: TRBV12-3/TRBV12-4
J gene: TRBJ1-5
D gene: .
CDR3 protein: CASSPRYLWGGADNQPQHF
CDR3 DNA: TGTGCCAGCAGCCCGAGATACCTCTGGGGAGGGGCAGACAATCAGCCCCAGCATTTT

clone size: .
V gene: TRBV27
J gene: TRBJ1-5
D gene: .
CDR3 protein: CASSPGWVQPQHF
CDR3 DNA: TGTGCCAGCAGCCCGGGCTGGGTCCAGCCCCAGCATTTT

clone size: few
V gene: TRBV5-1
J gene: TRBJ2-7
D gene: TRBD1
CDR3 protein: CASSFKGQEGYEQYF
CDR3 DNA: TGCGCCAGCAGCTTCAAGGGACAGGAGGGCTACGAGCAGTACTTC